This record looks at one T cell receptor beta chain sequence and its context. Its target is unknown. A much larger clone sits a single nucleotide away, making a read error possible. CDR1 and CDR2 (germline): MNHNS, SASEGT. CDR3 size: 15 residues. The data derive from a study of tumor and adjacent non-tumor tissue in lung cancer. In the study overall: Patients comprised approximately eleven adenocarcinoma, a couple of squamous cell carcinoma and 1 small cell lung cancer. The study, taken as a whole, reports: TCR diversity was significantly greater in tumor than normal lung tissue.

RNA was extracted from bulk tissue without any cell sorting. A modified ARM-PCR protocol with three rounds of nested PCR amplified TCRbeta. TCRdb re-called the multiplex PCR reads through MiXCR, storing one row per CDR3 protein. Seen here are 220,000 or so distinct CDR3 sequences, 60% to 85% observed once, and the top ten hold around 25%. This chain links TRBV6-1 with TRBJ1-4, with no clear D. Sequences were obtained from lung tumor tissue. The sequence was obtained from a man aged 60-69 years with non-small cell lung cancer. The CDR3 spells CASSEDPATNEKLVF. The CDR3 bases are TGTGCCAGCAGTGAAGACCCTGCAACTAATGAAAAACTGGTTTTT.